What follows is one T cell receptor beta chain and its context. Its cognate antigen is unknown. Quantitative 5'-RACE with molecular barcodes generated TCR beta libraries. MiXCR, applied by TCRdb to the 5' RACE reads, yields one record per CDR3 protein. The data hold about 390,000 distinct CDR3 sequences, with 20% to 25% observed a single time. The data derive from a study of CD8 T cells in ankylosing spondylitis. The CDR3 length is 14 residues. Trimming removed 5 bases from V and 6 bases from J; junction bases left unmatched: 9. The germline V gene encodes CDR1 SGHVS and CDR2 FQNEAQ. Regarding the study as a whole: Within peripheral blood, clones linked to disease were CD8+ and relatively rare. Made up of about eight highly homologous variants, a TCR beta motif appeared characteristic of ankylosing spondylitis blood. Reportedly, matched ankylosing spondylitis synovial fluid was significantly enriched for disease-linked clones.

The sample comprised blood, either unsorted or a sorted T cell fraction (not recorded which). This clonotype was obtained from a male donor with ankylosing spondylitis. The rearrangement links TRBV7-8 to TRBJ2-5; 7 bases match TRBD1. The DNA of the CDR3 is TGTGCCAGCAGCCTACAGGGGCTGGTAAAGACCCAGTACTTC. Residues: CASSLQGLVKTQYF.